The clone carrying this T cell receptor (beta chain) was recorded at least ten times. The CDR3 is 18 amino acids. In germline, CDR1 is SGHDN, CDR2 FVKESK. The V segment lost 4 bases and the J segment 6 bases; nucleotides outside the gene matches: 16. The sample is drawn from a study of identical twins. MiXCR, applied by TCRdb to the 5' RACE reads, yields one record per CDR3 protein. The table lists around 370,000 distinct CDR3 sequences, approximately 9.1% of them singletons. The rearrangement uses TRBV14 and TRBJ2-2, with 8 nucleotides matching TRBD1. The receptor comes from a woman in her 50s in good health. Sequencing used naive T cells sorted from blood. CDR3 protein: CASSLGQGLLLAPGELFF. The CDR3 nucleotides are TGTGCCAGCAGCCTCGGACAGGGCTTGTTACTGGCCCCCGGGGAGCTGTTTTTT.